Below, 30 T cell receptor beta chains from the same sample are listed, as sequenced in a study of blood T cell repertoires in COVID-19. Assay used: immunoSEQ multiplex PCR; TCRdb lists only in-frame clones, some missing. The table includes about 230,000 clones, 70% to 90% detected once. Sample: peripheral blood. The receptors were gathered from a woman in her late teens or twenties who had recovered from COVID-19.

The chain is built from TRBV9 and TRBJ1-3; a weak D match, TRBD1 (5 bases). V shed 0 bases and J shed 2 bases, with 12 bases lying between them. CDR1 is SGDLS, CDR2 YYNGEE, per germline. This CDR3 is 16 amino acids long. The CDR3 DNA reads TGTGCCAGCAGCGTAGGGACGGGACTGACTGGAAACACCATATATTTT. It codes for CASSVGTGLTGNTIYF. The full variable domain, with the rest looked up from reference TRBV9 and TRBJ1-3, is DSGVTQTPKHLITATGQRVTLRCSPRSGDLSVYWYQQSLDQGLQFLIQYYNGEERAKGNILERFSAQQFPDLHSELNLSSLELGDSALYFCASSVGTGLTGNTIYFGEGSWLTVV.

The chain uses TRBV30 and TRBJ1-1, with a weak D call TRBD1 (6 bases). In germline, CDR1 is GTSNPN, CDR2 SVGIG (reference sequence). The CDR3 has 15 amino acids. Trimming shortened V by 2 bases and J by 1 base, and 14 bases separated the two germline ends. CDR3 in amino acids: CAWSSTGRANTEAFF. The CDR3, as DNA: TGTGCCTGGAGTTCTACAGGGAGGGCGAACACTGAAGCTTTCTTT.

The chain has TRBV6-1 and TRBJ1-1, with TRBD1 as a possible D gene (6 bases). V gave up 3 bases and J gave up 3 bases, with 11 bases separating them. Germline assignment: CDR1 MNHNS and CDR2 SASEGT. The CDR3 consists of 14 residues. The chain's CDR3 is CASSENRVDTEAFF. CDR3 bases: TGTGCCAGCAGTGAGAACAGGGTTGACACTGAAGCTTTCTTT.

The table lists this clone with a count of one. The J gene is TRBJ1-1, the V gene TRBV7-9, with TRBD1 as a possible D gene (6 bases). Germline values: CDR1 SEHNR, CDR2 FQNEAQ (reference sequence). The V gene lost 1 base and the J gene lost 8 bases, with 8 bases spanning the gap. There are 12 residues in the CDR3. The DNA for the CDR3 is TGTGCCAGCAGCTTAGGGGGACAAGAAGCTTTCTTT. Amino acids: CASSLGGQEAFF.

Points on this clone: Other DNA sequences in this sample translate to the same CDR3. The chain employs TRBV9 and TRBJ2-2, with D tentatively TRBD2 (6 bases). With 0 bases removed from V and 4 bases from J, the gap between germline ends came to 7 bases. Germline V gene lookup returns CDR1 SGDLS and CDR2 YYNGEE. The CDR3 spans 14 residues. CDR3 in DNA: TGTGCCAGCAGCGTAGTCGGGGGCACCGGGGAGCTGTTTTTT. It encodes CASSVVGGTGELFF.

This clone came up a few times. The rearrangement links TRBV2 to TRBJ2-7; D may be TRBD1 (5 bases). Germline values: CDR1 SNHLY, CDR2 FYNNEI. Between the trimmed V and J ends, which lost 3 bases and 2 bases, there was a span of 8 bases. The CDR3 spans 13 residues. The CDR3 DNA sequence: TGTGCCAGCAGTGAGGACATCGCCTACGAGCAGTACTTC. Protein product: CASSEDIAYEQYF.

V and J are TRBV6-5 and TRBJ2-7, with TRBD1 matching 12 bases. Germline loops: CDR1 MNHEY, CDR2 SVGAGI. This CDR3 is 15 amino acids long. The J segment lost 3 bases and the V segment lost 8 bases, leaving 8 bases of the junction unmatched. The CDR3 region has the DNA TGTGCCAGCGGGACAGGGGGCGCAGGGGGCTACGAGCAGTACTTC. Protein: CASGTGGAGGYEQYF.

This clone was counted a few times. The rearrangement uses TRBV5-6 and TRBJ2-1, with 9 bases matching TRBD2. With V trimmed by 0 bases and J by 4 bases, 2 bases remained unmatched. The germline CDR1 and CDR2 sequences are SGHDT and YYEEEE. This CDR3 is built from 15 residues. The CDR3: CASSLGLAAYNEQFF. CDR3 in DNA: TGTGCCAGCAGCTTGGGACTAGCGGCTTACAATGAGCAGTTCTTC.

This chain links TRBV7-6 with TRBJ2-2; TRBD1 matches 8 bases. The CDR3 totals 17 residues. The germline CDR1 and CDR2 sequences are SGHVS and FNYEAQ. The ends lost 1 base at V and 6 bases at J; junction bases unmatched: 10. The CDR3 sequence: CASSLGSPGGVPGELFF. The CDR3, as DNA: TGTGCCAGCAGCTTAGGGTCCCCAGGGGGCGTCCCCGGGGAGCTGTTTTTT.

This clone was counted a single time. The V call is TRBV30, the J call TRBJ2-1; D gene ambiguous. The CDR3 totals 12 residues. CDR1 is GTSNPN, CDR2 SVGIG, per germline (reference sequence). V lost 4 bases and J lost 7, with 11 bases in between. The CDR3: CAWTAQLNEQFF. The CDR3 coding sequence is TGTGCCTGGACTGCTCAGTTGAATGAGCAGTTCTTC. Based on the CDR3 plus reference TRBV30 and TRBJ2-1, the full variable domain is SQTIHQWPATLVQPVGSPLSLECTVEGTSNPNLYWYRQAAGRGLQLLFYSVGIGQISSEVPQNLSASRPQDRQFILSSKKLLLSDSGFYLCAWTAQLNEQFFGPGTRLTVL.

The CDR3 nucleotides are TGCAGCGTAGACGGACAGGGTATGAGCAACGAGCAGTACTTC. It specifies CSVDGQGMSNEQYF. The chain has TRBV29-1 and TRBJ2-7; 8 bases map to TRBD1. J lost 5 bases, V lost 6 bases, and 12 bases had no gene match. CDR1 and CDR2 from the germline V gene are SQVTM and ANQGSEA. CDR3 length: 14 residues.

The chain carries TRBV7-2 and TRBJ1-3, with TRBD1 matching over 8 bases. The CDR3 extends over 16 amino acids. Germline-derived CDR1 and CDR2 are SGHTA and FQGNSA. After removal of 2 bases from V and 3 bases from J, the junction contained 6 bases not matched to a gene. The CDR3 coding sequence is TGTGCCAGCAGCTTACCAGGGACAGGCATTGGAAACACCATATATTTT. Protein product: CASSLPGTGIGNTIYF.

The rearrangement uses TRBV3-1 (or the pseudogene TRBV3-2) and TRBJ2-7, with 9 positions matching TRBD2. Trimming cost V 1 base and J 2 bases; bases outside gene matches: 15. Germline loops: CDR1 LGHDT, CDR2 YNNKEL (reference sequence). This CDR3 spans 19 amino acids. CDR3 region: CASSQGRLAESGGTYEQYF. The DNA for the CDR3 is TGTGCCAGCAGCCAAGGGCGACTAGCGGAGTCCGGGGGCACCTACGAGCAGTACTTC.

J is TRBJ1-2 and V is TRBV12-5, with 7 nucleotides matching TRBD1. This CDR3 spans 14 amino acids. The germline V gene has CDR1 LGHNT and CDR2 FRNRAP. V lost 3 bases, J lost 8 bases, and 9 bases stayed unmatched. CDR3 loop: CASGFTTGLSGYTF. CDR3 sequence (DNA): TGTGCTAGTGGTTTCACGACAGGGCTGAGCGGCTACACCTTC.

V gene TRBV27 combines with J gene TRBJ2-1, with D possibly being TRBD2 (5 bases). Germline CDR1 reads MNHEY; CDR2 reads SMNVEV (reference sequence). CDR3 length equals 18 residues. V lost 10 bases and J lost 7, with 32 bases in between. CDR3 loop: CATLPVPRRGEEENEQFF. Written as DNA, the CDR3 is TGTGCCACCCTCCCGGTCCCCCGACGGGGAGAAGAGGAGAATGAGCAGTTCTTC.

Regarding this clone: This sample includes further DNA sequences coding for the same CDR3. The CDR3 DNA reads as TGTGCCAGCAGCGTAGGACAGGGGAACACTGAAGCTTTCTTT. Its translation: CASSVGQGNTEAFF. J is TRBJ1-1 and V is TRBV9, with 7 bases matching TRBD1. V lost 0 bases, J lost 1 base, and 0 bases stayed unmatched. The CDR3 length is 14 residues. Germline values: CDR1 SGDLS, CDR2 YYNGEE.

The chain links TRBV27 to TRBJ1-2, with 7 bases identical to TRBD1. CDR3 length: 15 residues. Germline CDR1 and CDR2: MNHEY and SMNVEV (reference sequence). V shed 3 bases and J 6 bases; nucleotides not matched to a gene: 10. CDR3 DNA sequence: TGTGCCAGCAGTTTGGTTGGACAGGCGACCGATGGCTACACCTTC. Amino acid sequence: CASSLVGQATDGYTF.

The rearrangement joins TRBV9 to TRBJ2-5; a weak D match, TRBD2 (5 bases). From germline, CDR1 is SGDLS and CDR2 YYNGEE. This CDR3 region has 14 residues. Trimming left V 7 bases short and J 4 bases short, with 17 bases between. Written as DNA, the CDR3 is TGTGCCAGCGGCCTACCCTCAGAGGGAGAGACCCAGTACTTC. It translates to CASGLPSEGETQYF. Complete variable domain (other parts from reference TRBV9 and TRBJ2-5): DSGVTQTPKHLITATGQRVTLRCSPRSGDLSVYWYQQSLDQGLQFLIQYYNGEERAKGNILERFSAQQFPDLHSELNLSSLELGDSALYFCASGLPSEGETQYFGPGTRLLVL.

This rearrangement joins TRBV10-3 to TRBJ2-5; D gene uncertain. The ends were cut back, 3 bases at V and 5 bases at J, with 7 bases in the middle. This CDR3 is built from 12 residues. The V gene's germline CDR1 is ENHRY and CDR2 SYGVKD. CDR3 sequence reads: CAISDPRETQYF. The CDR3 DNA follows: TGTGCCATCAGTGATCCGAGGGAGACCCAGTACTTC.

The chain joins TRBV11-2 to TRBJ2-2; D gene unclear. In germline, CDR1 is SGHAT, CDR2 FQNNGV. The CDR3 loop spans 14 amino acids. V was cut by 2 bases and J by 1 base, with 5 bases left in between. CDR3 nucleotide sequence: TGTGCCAGCAGCTTAAGACAGAACACCGGGGAGCTGTTTTTT. This sequence encodes CASSLRQNTGELFF.

In its sample, this clone was seen once. The J gene is TRBJ2-1, the V gene TRBV18, with a weak D call TRBD1 (5 bases). Germline values: CDR1 KGHSH, CDR2 LQKENI. V lost 5 bases and J 9 bases, leaving 23 bases between the germline ends. This CDR3 contains 16 residues. CDR3 sequence reads: CASSTFRVGFGSEQFF. The CDR3, as DNA: TGTGCCAGCTCAACATTCAGGGTCGGGTTCGGGTCTGAGCAGTTCTTC.

In this sample, this clone turned up once. The gene calls are TRBV7-2 and TRBJ1-2; perhaps TRBD1 as D (5 bases). CDR3 size: 13 residues. Deletions cut 0 bases from V and 8 bases from J, with 10 bases between. The V gene's germline CDR1 is SGHTA and CDR2 FQGNSA. In DNA, the CDR3 is TGTGCCAGCAGCTTAGCGCGGGGCGGAGGCTACACCTTC. Translated, it gives CASSLARGGGYTF.

This clone was seen a single time. V gene TRBV4-1 combines with J gene TRBJ1-5, with no clear D. CDR1 MGHRA and CDR2 YSYEKL come from the germline V gene. The CDR3 has 13 residues. V dropped 3 bases and J dropped 4 bases, with 7 bases sitting between them. The CDR3 bases are TGCGCCAGCAGCCACTCTCCGAATCAGCCCCAGCATTTT. Amino acids: CASSHSPNQPQHF.

The rearrangement uses TRBV24-1 and TRBJ1-4, with 9 bases matching TRBD1. Germline V CDR1 and CDR2: KGHDR, SFDVKD. V shed 3 bases, J shed 8 bases, and the junction held 6 bases outside the gene matches. This CDR3 region has 15 residues. The CDR3 DNA follows: TGTGCCACCAGTGATGGACAGGGGCTAAGGGAAAAACTGTTTTTT. It is translated as CATSDGQGLREKLFF.

The rearrangement links TRBV7-2 to TRBJ2-7, with 8 bases matching TRBD1. Germline CDR1 reads SGHTA; CDR2 reads FQGNSA. The junction had 9 bases not matched to a gene; V was cut back by 7 bases and J by 4 bases. CDR3 length: 14 residues. CDR3 nucleotides: TGTGCCAGCACCGTTCAGGGGGCCCATTACGAGCAGTACTTC. This translates into CASTVQGAHYEQYF.

This chain connects TRBV4-1 to TRBJ1-1; no firm D call. V was pared by 2 bases and J by 3 bases, with 13 bases between. The CDR3 has 15 amino acids. Germline V gives CDR1 MGHRA, CDR2 YSYEKL. The CDR3 reads CASSQHPTADTEAFF. Here the CDR3 DNA reads TGCGCCAGCAGCCAACACCCCACGGCGGACACTGAAGCTTTCTTT.

This clone showed up just once. The chain has TRBV18 and TRBJ2-3; maybe TRBD1 (6 bases). The ends were cut back, 10 bases at V and 1 base at J, with 12 bases in the middle. The CDR3 extends over 13 amino acids. CDR1 and CDR2 from the germline V gene are KGHSH and LQKENI. DNA of the CDR3: TGTGCCACCATGAGACAGGGCACAGATACGCAGTATTTT. Its translation: CATMRQGTDTQYF. Based on the CDR3 plus reference TRBV18 and TRBJ2-3, the full variable domain is NAGVMQNPRHLVRRRGQEARLRCSPMKGHSHVYWYRQLPEEGLKFMVYLQKENIIDESGMPKERFSAEFPKEGPSILRIQQVVRGDSAAYFCATMRQGTDTQYFGPGTRLTVL.

The V call is TRBV4-3, the J call TRBJ1-6; a possible D gene is TRBD1 (5 bases). Germline loops: CDR1 LGHNA, CDR2 YSLEER. Trimming removed 1 base at V and 9 bases at J, with 13 bases between. The CDR3 loop spans 15 amino acids. The CDR3 sequence: CASSQADSLTSPLHF. In DNA, the CDR3 is TGCGCCAGCAGCCAAGCTGACAGTCTTACTTCACCCCTCCACTTT.

Written as DNA, the CDR3 is TGTGCCAGCAGCCAAGAGGGACAGGGCTGGTTTCAGCCCCAGCATTTT. The encoded protein is CASSQEGQGWFQPQHF. The chain uses TRBV7-8 and TRBJ1-5, with 9 bases lining up with TRBD1. This CDR3 comprises 16 residues. Germline CDR1 reads SGHVS; CDR2 reads FQNEAQ. The V gene end was trimmed by 5 bases and the J gene end by 6 bases; junction bases not matched to a gene: 11. Combining the CDR3 with reference TRBV7-8 and TRBJ1-5 gives the whole variable domain GAGVSQSPRYKVAKRGQDVALRCDPISGHVSLFWYQQALGQGPEFLTYFQNEAQLDKSGLPSDRFFAERPEGSVSTLKIQRTQQEDSAVYLCASSQEGQGWFQPQHFGDGTRLSIL.

The V and J genes are TRBV4-1 and TRBJ2-3; 7 nucleotides align to TRBD2. The CDR3 has 14 amino acids. Germline V lookup: CDR1 MGHRA, CDR2 YSYEKL. V lost 2 bases, J lost 6 bases, and 5 bases stayed unmatched. The CDR3 sequence: CASSQYSGYDTQYF. CDR3 in DNA: TGCGCCAGCAGCCAATATAGCGGGTATGATACGCAGTATTTT.